The next 18 T cell receptor beta chains were all read from a single sample in a study of T cell changes during pregnancy in multiple sclerosis. Sequencing was performed with immunoSEQ multiplex PCR; in TCRdb, only in-frame clones are kept and a portion is missing. The sample contains tens of thousands of clones, 75% to 95% of which appear only once. Sequenced material: peripheral blood, taken in the third trimester of pregnancy. These receptor sequences come from a female donor in good health, enrolled as a control in a pregnancy study.

The J gene is TRBJ1-2, the V gene TRBV29-1, with 8 bases identical to TRBD1. Germline values: CDR1 SQVTM, CDR2 ANQGSEA. Unmatched junction bases numbered 15, after V lost 2 bases and J lost 7 bases. The CDR3 loop spans 16 amino acids. As DNA, the CDR3 is TGCAGCGTTGAACTGTCAGGGGGCGTATTAGTGGGTGGCTACACCTTC. Protein: CSVELSGGVLVGGYTF.

The J gene is TRBJ1-1, the V gene TRBV27, with D maybe TRBD1 (6 bases). The CDR3 covers 14 residues. Deletions cut 5 bases from V and 3 bases from J, with 13 bases between. Germline V gene lookup returns CDR1 MNHEY and CDR2 SMNVEV (reference sequence). This chain's CDR3 is CASSGAGEYTEAFF. The CDR3 DNA reads as TGTGCCAGCAGTGGCGCAGGGGAATACACTGAAGCTTTCTTT.

V is TRBV19 and J is TRBJ2-1, with D tentatively TRBD2 (6 bases). The CDR3 is 17 amino acids. Germline V CDR1 and CDR2: LNHDA, SQIVND (reference sequence). With 0 bases removed from V and 0 bases from J, the gap between germline ends came to 12 bases. The CDR3 DNA reads as TGTGCCAGTAGTATAGACGGGAGTTTTCCCTCCTACAATGAGCAGTTCTTC. The encoded protein is CASSIDGSFPSYNEQFF.

V gene TRBV7-3 combines with J gene TRBJ2-5; D may be TRBD1 (5 bases). The germline gives CDR1 SGHTA, CDR2 FQGTGA. V was shortened by 1 base and J by 4 bases, with 7 bases between the two germline ends. CDR3 length: 13 residues. CDR3 coding DNA: TGTGCCAGCAGCTTAAATCAGGGAGAGACCCAGTACTTC. Translated, it gives CASSLNQGETQYF.

The V gene is TRBV21-1, the J gene TRBJ2-5; TRBD1, as called in the table, went unchecked against the DNA. TRBV21-1 is classified as a pseudogene. This CDR3 comprises 15 residues. The CDR3 is CASSYRVVRQETQYF. The CDR3 DNA sequence: TGTGCCAGCAGTTACAGGGTGGTAAGGCAAGAGACCCAGTACTTC.

The chain joins TRBV7-8 to TRBJ2-1, with 10 nucleotides matching TRBD1. This CDR3 contains 15 residues. Germline values: CDR1 SGHVS, CDR2 FQNEAQ. The V and J ends lost 5 bases and 4 bases, in that order; junction bases with no gene match: 5. CDR3 residues: CASSGRQGAYNEQFF. The CDR3 bases are TGTGCCAGCAGCGGACGACAGGGGGCATACAATGAGCAGTTCTTC.

The chain links TRBV10-1 to TRBJ2-3; D gene unclear. There are 12 residues in the CDR3. V shed 8 bases and J shed 1 base, with 7 bases lying between them. Germline V CDR1 and CDR2: WNHNN, SYGVQD (reference sequence). Written as DNA, the CDR3 is TGCGCCAGCTCTCGGGGCACAGATACGCAGTATTTT. It specifies CASSRGTDTQYF.

This chain connects TRBV5-4 to TRBJ1-2, with D possibly matching TRBD1 (6 bases). The CDR3 sequence is 15 residues long. V dropped 4 bases and J dropped 0 bases, with 13 bases sitting between them. The germline gives CDR1 SGHNT, CDR2 YYREEE (reference sequence). In nucleotides, the CDR3 is TGTGCCAGCAGCCAAGAGGACAGAGCTAACTATGGCTACACCTTC. Its translation: CASSQEDRANYGYTF.

J is TRBJ2-7 and V is TRBV6-5; D is perhaps TRBD2 (5 bases). The germline V gene encodes CDR1 MNHEY and CDR2 SVGAGI. V dropped 8 bases and J dropped 3 bases, with 14 bases sitting between them. This CDR3 is built from 13 residues. In DNA form, the CDR3 reads TGTGCCAGCGGATCTGGCGGGCGCTACGAGCAGTACTTC. It codes for CASGSGGRYEQYF.

This clone showed up just once. The chain links TRBV7-6 to TRBJ1-2; 9 bases align to TRBD1. The germline CDR1 and CDR2 sequences are SGHVS and FNYEAQ. V lost 5 bases and J lost 5; bases outside the gene matches: 3. CDR3 length equals 13 residues. CDR3 sequence reads: CASSRTGEYGYTF. The CDR3 DNA follows: TGTGCCAGCAGCCGGACAGGGGAATATGGCTACACCTTC.

This clone was observed a single time. The rearrangement links TRBV10-3 to TRBJ2-5, with D tentatively TRBD1 (6 bases). Germline CDR1 reads ENHRY; CDR2 reads SYGVKD. V lost 10 bases to trimming and J lost 3 bases, with 9 bases between them. This CDR3 region has 11 residues. The CDR3 nucleotides read TGTGCCACCGCAGGGGAAGAGACCCAGTACTTC. Translated, it gives CATAGEETQYF.

The V gene is TRBV7-9, the J gene TRBJ2-7, with 15 bases identical to TRBD2. This CDR3 is built from 17 residues. V lost 5 bases, J lost 1 base, and 6 bases stayed unmatched. Germline assignment: CDR1 SEHNR and CDR2 FQNEAQ (reference sequence). CDR3 amino acids: CASSQGLAGGVSYEQYF. CDR3 sequence (DNA): TGTGCCAGCAGCCAGGGACTAGCGGGAGGAGTTTCCTACGAGCAGTACTTC.

The chain has TRBV10-3 and TRBJ2-3; TRBD2 matches at 8 bases. V lost 3 bases and J lost 4; bases outside the gene matches: 9. Per germline, CDR1 ENHRY and CDR2 SYGVKD. CDR3 length: 16 residues. The CDR3 region is CAISDASGGVPDTQYF. CDR3 nucleotide sequence: TGTGCCATCAGTGACGCTTCGGGGGGGGTCCCAGATACGCAGTATTTT.

The CDR3 loop reads CASRPQGSRSGEAFF. The CDR3 DNA follows: TGTGCCAGCAGACCACAGGGCTCTCGATCCGGTGAAGCTTTCTTT. This rearrangement joins TRBV6-5 to TRBJ1-1; D is perhaps TRBD1 (6 bases). Deletions cut 6 bases from V and 7 bases from J, with 21 bases between. The CDR3 loop spans 15 amino acids. CDR1 is MNHEY, CDR2 SVGAGI, per germline.

The chain is built from TRBV7-6 and TRBJ2-7; TRBD2 agrees at 14 bases. CDR3 length equals 16 residues. V was clipped by 4 bases and J by 0 bases; unmatched bases: 2. Per germline, CDR1 SGHVS and CDR2 FNYEAQ. Here the CDR3 DNA reads TGTGCCAGCAGCTCCGGGACTAGCGGGAGCTCCTACGAGCAGTACTTC. It encodes CASSSGTSGSSYEQYF. Filled out from reference TRBV7-6 and TRBJ2-7, the complete variable domain reads GAGVSQSPRYKVTKRGQDVALRCDPISGHVSLYWYRQALGQGPEFLTYFNYEAQQDKSGLPNDRFSAERPEGSISTLTIQRTEQRDSAMYRCASSSGTSGSSYEQYFGPGTRLTVT.

The J gene is TRBJ2-5, the V gene TRBV28; D unresolved. V lost 6 bases and J lost 3, with 20 bases in between. The V gene's germline CDR1 is MDHEN and CDR2 SYDVKM. The CDR3 sequence is 16 residues long. The CDR3 sequence: CASSLPLGSMKETQYF. In DNA, the CDR3 is TGTGCCAGCAGCTTACCGCTAGGATCAATGAAAGAGACCCAGTACTTC.

The chain combines TRBV18 with TRBJ2-3; D gene uncertain. This CDR3 comprises 15 residues. V shed 1 base and J shed 0 bases, with 8 bases lying between them. CDR1 is KGHSH, CDR2 LQKENI, per germline. CDR3 residues: CASSPLSSSTDTQYF. The CDR3 nucleotides are TGTGCCAGCTCACCACTTAGTTCTAGCACAGATACGCAGTATTTT.

The chain carries TRBV11-2 and TRBJ1-5; 10 nucleotides line up with TRBD1. There are 14 residues in the CDR3. Germline trimming cut 5 bases from V and 5 bases from J; bases unmatched to any gene: 3. Germline-derived CDR1 and CDR2 are SGHAT and FQNNGV. CDR3 nucleotide sequence: TGTGCCAGCAGCGGACAGGGGGGTTATCAGCCCCAGCATTTT. Amino acid sequence: CASSGQGGYQPQHF.